These 27 T cell receptor beta chains were all obtained from the same sample, sequenced in a study of beta chain features in type 1 diabetes. Since all of the isolated RNA was reverse transcribed, expressed TCRB transcripts were what got sequenced. Profiling relied on immunoSEQ multiplex PCR, and the TCRdb table lists in-frame clones only, not all of them. In the table there are hundreds of thousands of clones, roughly a sixth of which are singletons. The sample was naive CD4+ T cells from blood. The source of these receptors is a man aged 18 to 30 in good health.

The V call is TRBV6-1, the J call TRBJ2-2; D unresolved. With 8 bases removed from V and 0 bases from J, the gap between germline ends came to 10 bases. Germline CDR1 is MNHNS and CDR2 is SASEGT. CDR3 size: 14 residues. The CDR3 loop reads CASVVTSNTGELFF. In nucleotides, the CDR3 is TGTGCCAGCGTTGTGACATCGAACACCGGGGAGCTGTTTTTT.

This clone was recorded a few times. The rearrangement joins TRBV4-1 to TRBJ2-1; D gene ambiguous. Trimming took off 0 bases at V and 4 bases at J, with 16 bases between the two ends. The germline gives CDR1 MGHRA, CDR2 YSYEKL. The CDR3 is 17 amino acids. The CDR3 DNA sequence: TGCGCCAGCAGCCAAGAAGGCGTGGCCCTCCCTTACAATGAGCAGTTCTTC. Protein sequence: CASSQEGVALPYNEQFF.

The CDR3 protein is CASSLGQQETQYF. The CDR3, as DNA: TGTGCCAGCAGCCTTGGACAGCAAGAGACCCAGTACTTC. This chain links TRBV7-7 with TRBJ2-5, with a weak D call TRBD1 (6 bases). CDR3 size: 13 residues. Germline loops: CDR1 SSHAT, CDR2 FNYEAQ (reference sequence). V lost 5 bases and J 2 bases, leaving 9 bases between the germline ends.

This clone came up a few times. The rearrangement uses TRBV21-1 and TRBJ2-7; the table's D call TRBD1 went unverified against the DNA. TRBV21-1 is assigned pseudogene status. This CDR3 spans 16 amino acids. The DNA for the CDR3 is TGTGCCAGCAGCGAGCGGTGGGACAGGACCCCCTACGAGCAGTACTTC. It encodes CASSERWDRTPYEQYF.

V usage is TRBV7-2 and J usage is TRBJ2-7; unclear D gene. This CDR3 contains 11 residues. Deletions cut 5 bases from V and 5 bases from J, with 7 bases between. CDR1 and CDR2 from the germline V gene are SGHTA and FQGNSA. The CDR3 region has the DNA TGTGCCAGCAGCCTGGAGAACGAGCAGTACTTC. Protein sequence: CASSLENEQYF.

The chain has TRBV5-1 and TRBJ2-7; 9 bases map to TRBD2. The CDR3 has 16 residues. Germline loops: CDR1 SGHRS, CDR2 YFSETQ. V shed 2 bases and J 0 bases; nucleotides not matched to a gene: 6. The DNA for the CDR3 is TGCGCCAGCAGCTTAGGATCTAGCGGGATCTCCTACGAGCAGTACTTC. It specifies CASSLGSSGISYEQYF.

This clone was seen more than once but under ten times. V usage is TRBV29-1 and J usage is TRBJ1-1; no definite D call. Germline-derived CDR1 and CDR2 are SQVTM and ANQGSEA. This CDR3 has 12 residues. V gave up 3 bases and J gave up 4 bases, with 9 bases separating them. CDR3 DNA: TGCAGCGTTGAGTGGGGTAGCACTGAAGCTTTCTTT. Translated: CSVEWGSTEAFF.

This clone has a count of ten or more. The gene calls are TRBV14 and TRBJ1-1; possibly TRBD1 for D (6 bases). V was shortened by 6 bases and J by 7 bases, with 9 bases between the two germline ends. CDR1 is SGHDN and CDR2 is FVKESK in the germline V gene. This CDR3 comprises 11 residues. The CDR3 loop is CASSADSEAFF. The CDR3 coding sequence is TGTGCCAGCAGTGCGGACAGTGAAGCTTTCTTT.

The genes are TRBV14 and TRBJ1-2; D not certain. The CDR3 runs to 14 residues. CDR1 and CDR2 from the germline V gene are SGHDN and FVKESK. V lost 4 bases and J lost 7, with 16 bases in between. The CDR3 sequence: CASSPPGLPSGYTF. DNA of the CDR3: TGTGCCAGCAGCCCCCCGGGCCTCCCTAGTGGCTACACCTTC.

The rearrangement joins TRBV7-9 to TRBJ2-7, with 7 nucleotides matching TRBD1. Germline trimming cut 6 bases from V and 2 bases from J; bases unmatched to any gene: 13. Germline lookup yields CDR1 SEHNR and CDR2 FQNEAQ (reference sequence). There are 16 residues in the CDR3. The CDR3 DNA reads as TGTGCCAGCAGACCGGGACAGCCAGTACAGCCCTACGAGCAGTACTTC. Encoded protein: CASRPGQPVQPYEQYF. Filled out from reference TRBV7-9 and TRBJ2-7, the complete variable domain reads DTGVSQNPRHKITKRGQNVTFRCDPISEHNRLYWYRQTLGQGPEFLTYFQNEAQLEKSRLLSDRFSAERPKGSFSTLEIQRTEQGDSAMYLCASRPGQPVQPYEQYFGPGTRLTVT.

The sample holds a few counts of this clone. This rearrangement joins TRBV7-4 to TRBJ2-3; possibly TRBD1 or TRBD2 for D (5 bases each). Trimming took 5 bases from V and 4 from J, leaving 19 bases between them. The CDR3 covers 16 residues. The V gene's germline CDR1 is SGHVT and CDR2 SQSDAQ. CDR3 nucleotide sequence: TGTGCCAGCAGCATCGGACTCCCCCTGGGGGCAGATACGCAGTATTTT. This encodes CASSIGLPLGADTQYF.

The chain links TRBV15 to TRBJ1-4; maybe TRBD1 (5 bases). V was pared by 3 bases and J by 5 bases, with 19 bases between. The CDR3 has 17 residues. CDR1 is LNHNV and CDR2 is YYDKDF in the germline V gene (reference sequence). This CDR3 is CATSSPPGYRTNEKLFF. The CDR3 nucleotides read TGTGCCACCAGCAGTCCCCCGGGGTACAGGACGAATGAAAAACTGTTTTTT.

CDR3 region: CASSFQGAQRTLHF. The CDR3 nucleotides read TGCGCCAGCAGCTTTCAGGGGGCACAACGAACCCTCCACTTT. The chain has TRBV5-1 and TRBJ1-6, with 8 bases lining up with TRBD1. Germline loops: CDR1 SGHRS, CDR2 YFSETQ. This CDR3 spans 14 amino acids. With 2 bases clipped from V and 14 bases from J, the junction kept 9 bases outside the gene matches.

This clone was seen a handful of times. The chain carries TRBV25-1 and TRBJ1-2; TRBD1 aligns across 7 bases. The CDR3 sequence is 15 residues long. V gave up 4 bases and J gave up 6 bases; unmatched junction bases: 11. Germline CDR1 and CDR2: MGHDK and SYGVNS. The CDR3 sequence: CASSASTGGGHGYTF. The CDR3 DNA follows: TGTGCCAGCAGTGCTTCCACAGGAGGGGGCCATGGCTACACCTTC.

The V gene is TRBV5-1, the J gene TRBJ1-1, with D perhaps matching TRBD1 (5 bases). This CDR3 is 17 amino acids long. With 0 bases removed from V and 4 bases from J, the gap between germline ends came to 19 bases. Germline V CDR1 and CDR2: SGHRS, YFSETQ. The CDR3 coding sequence is TGCGCCAGCAGCTTGGCCGCAGGGACCGTCACTCTCACTGAAGCTTTCTTT. Its translation: CASSLAAGTVTLTEAFF. Using reference TRBV5-1 and TRBJ1-1 for the parts outside the CDR3, the full variable domain is KAGVTQTPRYLIKTRGQQVTLSCSPISGHRSVSWYQQTPGQGLQFLFEYFSETQRNKGNFPGRFSGRQFSNSRSEMNVSTLELGDSALYLCASSLAAGTVTLTEAFFGQGTRLTVV.

A few counts support this clone. The chain uses TRBV28 and TRBJ1-1, with D possibly TRBD1 on 6 matching bases. V shed 7 bases and J shed 1 base, with 13 bases lying between them. This CDR3 is 14 amino acids long. The V gene's germline CDR1 is MDHEN and CDR2 SYDVKM. The CDR3 bases are TGTGCCAGCATGACGACAGGCCGGAACACTGAAGCTTTCTTT. It yields the protein CASMTTGRNTEAFF.

This clone was observed a few times. The V call is TRBV28, the J call TRBJ2-3; D gene uncertain. This CDR3 comprises 13 residues. V was clipped by 5 bases and J by 2 bases, with 8 bases between them. Germline lookup yields CDR1 MDHEN and CDR2 SYDVKM. CDR3 sequence (DNA): TGTGCCAGCAGTGATCGGTCCACAGATACGCAGTATTTT. Translating gives CASSDRSTDTQYF.

This clone has just a few counts. The J gene is TRBJ2-1, the V gene TRBV29-1; 9 bases are shared with TRBD2. In germline, CDR1 is SQVTM, CDR2 ANQGSEA. The ends lost 6 bases at V and 6 bases at J; junction bases unmatched: 6. CDR3 length equals 13 residues. In DNA form, the CDR3 reads TGCAGCGTCGGGACTAGCTATTTCAATGAGCAGTTCTTC. Translated: CSVGTSYFNEQFF.

V gene TRBV28 combines with J gene TRBJ2-2; the D gene is possibly TRBD1 (5 bases). Germline CDR1 MDHEN, CDR2 SYDVKM. Between the trimmed V and J ends, which lost 3 bases and 9 bases, there was a span of 17 bases. CDR3 length: 15 amino acids. The CDR3 DNA reads as TGTGCCAGCAGTTTCCTTGACAGCTCCAGTCGGGAGCTGTTTTTT. Protein: CASSFLDSSSRELFF.

This chain connects TRBV10-3 to TRBJ2-1; 11 bases match TRBD2. Per the germline V gene, CDR1 is ENHRY and CDR2 is SYGVKD. This CDR3 has 16 amino acids. V shed 6 bases, J shed 4 bases, and the junction held 8 bases outside the gene matches. The CDR3 bases are TGTGCCATCAGCGCCCTTACTAGCGGGAGTTACAATGAGCAGTTCTTC. Encoded protein: CAISALTSGSYNEQFF.

The chain uses TRBV18 and TRBJ1-5, with D perhaps matching TRBD1 (6 bases). The CDR3 is 17 residues long. Per germline, CDR1 KGHSH and CDR2 LQKENI. Trimming took off 3 bases at V and 3 bases at J, with 18 bases between the two ends. CDR3 nucleotide sequence: TGTGCCAGCTCACCGACAGGACCTACCCTGTACAATCAGCCCCAGCATTTT. It is translated as CASSPTGPTLYNQPQHF.

J is TRBJ1-1 and V is TRBV18; no reliable D call. CDR3 length: 16 residues. V was pared by 3 bases and J by 1 base, with 15 bases between. CDR1 is KGHSH and CDR2 is LQKENI in the germline V gene. CDR3 sequence (DNA): TGTGCCAGCTCACCTTCTCTGGCGGGAGGGAACACTGAAGCTTTCTTT. Protein: CASSPSLAGGNTEAFF.

The rearrangement joins TRBV27 to TRBJ2-5; D possibly matches TRBD1 or TRBD2 (7 bases each). V lost 5 bases, J lost 1 base, and 17 bases lay in between. Germline values: CDR1 MNHEY, CDR2 SMNVEV (reference sequence). CDR3 length: 16 residues. CDR3 sequence: CASSPTGRGLQETQYF. CDR3 in DNA: TGTGCCAGCAGTCCCACTGGGAGGGGGCTCCAAGAGACCCAGTACTTC.

This sequence joins TRBV19 and TRBJ1-5; D is undetermined. The CDR3 spans 14 residues. Trimming left V 6 bases short and J 6 bases short, with 15 bases between. Germline CDR1 is LNHDA and CDR2 is SQIVND (reference sequence). The CDR3 DNA reads TGTGCCAGTAGGACGGGAGGCAGAAGTCAGCCCCAGCATTTT. Its protein product is CASRTGGRSQPQHF.

This chain connects TRBV7-9 to TRBJ2-7; D is unresolved. Germline V gene sequence: CDR1 SEHNR, CDR2 FQNEAQ (reference sequence). Between the trimmed V and J ends, which lost 5 bases and 6 bases, there was a span of 20 bases. There are 15 residues in the CDR3. CDR3 DNA: TGTGCCAGCAGCCTAGGACCCGGCGGCCCGGGCGAGCAGTACTTC. Encoded protein: CASSLGPGGPGEQYF.

Many counts were recorded for this clone. The chain couples TRBV7-9 to TRBJ2-4; no clear D gene. Germline V gives CDR1 SEHNR, CDR2 FQNEAQ (reference sequence). V lost 1 base and J lost 3, with 13 bases in between. The CDR3 has 16 amino acids. The CDR3 here is CASSLDWSPVKNIQYF. The DNA of the CDR3 is TGTGCCAGCAGCTTAGATTGGTCTCCGGTCAAAAACATTCAGTACTTC.

This clone was seen a handful of times. This chain uses TRBV18 with TRBJ1-4; D ambiguous. This CDR3 region has 14 residues. Germline lookup yields CDR1 KGHSH and CDR2 LQKENI. Trimming took 1 base from V and 5 from J, leaving 8 bases between them. For the CDR3, the DNA is TGTGCCAGCTCACCACAGGTCGCCAATGAAAAACTGTTTTTT. Translating it yields CASSPQVANEKLFF.